This T cell receptor beta chain was obtained from a study of T-cell reconstitution after alpha-beta-depleted transplantation in children. For TCRbeta, the library was prepared with unique molecular identifiers. MiXCR was run by TCRdb on the PCR reads, yielding one entry per CDR3 protein. Of some 490,000 distinct CDR3 sequences in the sample, 9.5% to 15% were seen once. There are 15 residues in the CDR3. The junction had 5 bases not matched to a gene; V was cut back by 2 bases and J by 5 bases. CDR1 is MGHDK, CDR2 SYGVNS, per germline. This clonotype was seen many times. The sequence was obtained from a human donor who donated a stem cell graft to a child with combined immunodeficiency. The specimen was PBMCs from the stem cell graft donor, collected from the stem cell graft. The chain links TRBV25-1 to TRBJ1-4; 7 bases agree with TRBD1. CDR3 amino acids: CASSEQGGFNEKLFF. CDR3 in DNA: TGTGCCAGCAGTGAACAGGGGGGGTTCAATGAAAAACTGTTTTTT.